Shown below are 16 T cell receptor beta chains from a single sample sequenced in a study of T-cell memory formation after mild COVID-19. TCRdb reprocessed the 5' RACE reads via MiXCR and lists one record per CDR3 protein. The sample records about 280,000 distinct CDR3 sequences, approximately 8% being singletons. The specimen sequenced was PBMCs or a T cell subset sorted from them (not recorded which). These receptors were collected from a man younger than 35 who had mild COVID-19 (a few samples of this study predate the infection). Cell type and time point are not known.

The chain recombines TRBV7-2 with TRBJ1-3; TRBD1 aligns across 9 bases. The germline V gene encodes CDR1 SGHTA and CDR2 FQGNSA. The CDR3 has 12 amino acids. The ends lost 6 bases at V and 7 bases at J; junction bases unmatched: 1. The CDR3 loop is CASRDRGNTIYF. The DNA of the CDR3 is TGTGCCAGCAGGGACAGGGGTAACACCATATATTTT. Together with reference TRBV7-2 and TRBJ1-3, the CDR3 gives the full variable domain: GAGVSQSPSNKVTEKGKDVELRCDPISGHTALYWYRQSLGQGLEFLIYFQGNSAPDKSGLPSDRFSAERTGGSVSTLTIQRTQQEDSAVYLCASRDRGNTIYFGEGSWLTVV.

This clonotype was detected only a few times. The rearrangement joins TRBV30 to TRBJ2-4; D is ambiguous. V was pared by 5 bases and J by 7 bases, with 12 bases between. The CDR3 runs 12 residues. CDR1 is GTSNPN and CDR2 is SVGIG in the germline V gene (reference sequence). The CDR3 DNA reads TGTGCCTGGGGTCAGGACCAGAACATTCAGTACTTC. This sequence encodes CAWGQDQNIQYF.

The J gene is TRBJ1-2, the V gene TRBV6-5; no firm D call. CDR1 MNHEY and CDR2 SVGAGI come from the germline V gene. V shed 8 bases and J shed 3 bases, with 13 bases lying between them. The CDR3 is 13 residues long. CDR3 sequence (DNA): TGTGCCAGCGGGAAGGCACCTCACTATGGCTACACCTTC. Translating it yields CASGKAPHYGYTF.

CDR3 region: CSAPPYTTGTSNQPQHF. In nucleotides, the CDR3 is TGCAGTGCTCCCCCCTACACGACCGGGACGAGCAATCAGCCCCAGCATTTT. This chain joins TRBV20-1 and TRBJ1-5; D may be TRBD1 (5 bases). Between the trimmed V and J ends, which lost 5 bases and 1 base, there was a span of 21 bases. CDR1 is DFQATT and CDR2 is SNEGSKA in the germline V gene (reference sequence). The CDR3 runs to 17 residues.

This clonotype was picked up a small number of times. J is TRBJ2-1 and V is TRBV5-1; a possible D gene is TRBD2 (6 bases). The CDR3 runs to 16 residues. Trimming removed 0 bases at V and 2 bases at J, with 12 bases between. Germline assignment: CDR1 SGHRS and CDR2 YFSETQ. The DNA for the CDR3 is TGCGCCAGCAGCTTGGCGTCCAGGGAGGCCTACAATGAGCAGTTCTTC. Protein product: CASSLASREAYNEQFF. Full variable domain (remainder filled in from reference TRBV5-1 and TRBJ2-1): KAGVTQTPRYLIKTRGQQVTLSCSPISGHRSVSWYQQTPGQGLQFLFEYFSETQRNKGNFPGRFSGRQFSNSRSEMNVSTLELGDSALYLCASSLASREAYNEQFFGPGTRLTVL.

In this sample, this clonotype turned up once. The chain couples TRBV6-2 or TRBV6-3 to TRBJ1-1; no reliable D call. The CDR3 runs to 14 residues. The V and J ends lost 2 bases and 6 bases respectively, with 13 bases between them. The V gene's germline CDR1 is MNHEY and CDR2 SVGEGT. This chain's CDR3 is CASSYLAPKAEAFF. The DNA for the CDR3 is TGTGCCAGCAGTTACCTGGCCCCGAAGGCTGAAGCTTTCTTT.

The V and J genes are TRBV12-3 or TRBV12-4 and TRBJ2-5; 7 bases are shared with TRBD1. Unmatched junction bases numbered 17, after V lost 3 bases and J lost 1 base. The CDR3 runs to 19 residues. In DNA form, the CDR3 reads TGTGCCAGCAGTTTCGGTAGGAACGGTTACAGGGGATCCCAAGAGACCCAGTACTTC. Protein: CASSFGRNGYRGSQETQYF.

The chain is built from TRBV20-1 and TRBJ2-3; TRBD1 agrees at 7 bases. Per germline, CDR1 DFQATT and CDR2 SNEGSKA (reference sequence). The J segment lost 4 bases and the V segment lost 3 bases, leaving 4 bases of the junction unmatched. This CDR3 has 13 residues. The CDR3 DNA sequence: TGCAGTGCTAGGGCTAGGGGGCCAGATACGCAGTATTTT. This codes for CSARARGPDTQYF.

V gene TRBV5-1 combines with J gene TRBJ2-5; D may be TRBD1 (6 bases). Germline CDR1 is SGHRS and CDR2 is YFSETQ. V was pared by 1 base and J by 0 bases, with 13 bases between. This CDR3 is built from 16 residues. As DNA, the CDR3 is TGCGCCAGCAGCTTGTTGGTGGGGGCGTACCAAGAGACCCAGTACTTC. Its protein product is CASSLLVGAYQETQYF.

In the case of this clonotype: This may be a read error, as it is one base from a much larger clone. This chain links TRBV7-2 with TRBJ2-3; D is uncertain. This CDR3 spans 13 amino acids. Trimming shortened V by 5 bases and J by 0 bases, and 6 bases separated the two germline ends. Germline values: CDR1 SGHTA, CDR2 FQGNSA. The CDR3 DNA is TGTGCCAGCAGCGAAGAAAGCACAGATACGCAGTATTTT. This translates into CASSEESTDTQYF.

The chain joins TRBV10-2 to TRBJ2-5, with D possibly TRBD2 on 5 matching bases. Trimming took 1 base from V and 0 from J, leaving 6 bases between them. This CDR3 is 14 amino acids long. Per the germline V gene, CDR1 is WSHSY and CDR2 is SAAADI. The CDR3 here is CASSEYGDQETQYF. The CDR3 DNA reads TGCGCCAGCAGTGAGTACGGGGACCAAGAGACCCAGTACTTC.

This clonotype was counted between two and nine times. This sequence joins TRBV12-3 or TRBV12-4 and TRBJ2-2; 9 nucleotides align to TRBD1. V lost 8 bases and J lost 3; bases outside the gene matches: 1. The CDR3 loop spans 13 amino acids. The chain's CDR3 is CASGDRDTGELFF. CDR3 nucleotides: TGTGCCAGCGGGGACAGGGACACCGGGGAGCTGTTTTTT.

This clonotype was counted at least ten times. This chain connects TRBV27 to TRBJ2-7; D is unclear. The CDR3 has 12 residues. CDR1 and CDR2 from the germline V gene are MNHEY and SMNVEV (reference sequence). Trimming took off 3 bases at V and 5 bases at J, with 8 bases between the two ends. The CDR3 loop is CASSFLGNEQYF. In DNA, the CDR3 is TGTGCCAGCAGTTTCTTGGGGAACGAGCAGTACTTC.

This clonotype showed up just a few times. The V and J genes are TRBV7-9 and TRBJ1-1, with 7 bases matching TRBD1. V dropped 3 bases and J dropped 11; count of bases not matched to a gene: 9. The CDR3 totals 13 residues. Per the germline V gene, CDR1 is SEHNR and CDR2 is FQNEAQ (reference sequence). The CDR3 nucleotides are TGTGCCAGCAGCTTTAGGGACAGCCGGTGGGCTTTCTTT. Its translation: CASSFRDSRWAFF.

This clonotype occurred a few times. The J gene is TRBJ2-1, the V gene TRBV10-3; 11 bases line up with TRBD1. Trimming took 4 bases from V and 15 from J; bases not matched to a gene: 5. The CDR3 is 12 amino acids. Germline V lookup: CDR1 ENHRY, CDR2 SYGVKD. The CDR3 DNA sequence: TGTGCCATCAGTGCGGGACAGGGGGGTCGGTTCTTC. Its translation is CAISAGQGGRFF.

This clonotype has just a few counts. CDR3 sequence reads: CSARAGKYNSPLHF. The CDR3 nucleotides read TGCAGTGCTAGAGCGGGAAAGTATAATTCACCCCTCCACTTT. The chain links TRBV20-1 to TRBJ1-6, with D unclear. V lost 1 base and J 4 bases, leaving 8 bases between the germline ends. This CDR3 has 14 residues. Per germline, CDR1 DFQATT and CDR2 SNEGSKA (reference sequence).